Listed below are T cell receptor beta chains from one sample, sequenced in a study of T cells in pancreatic ductal adenocarcinoma. Data came from immunoSEQ multiplex PCR; TCRdb stores just in-frame clones and leaves some out. The sample holds around 100,000 clones; more than 90% are singletons and the top ten take roughly 3.1%. The sample comprised PBMCs. The source is a human donor with pancreatic ductal adenocarcinoma. CDR3s include the opening cysteine and the closing phenylalanine or tryptophan. Fields, in order: J gene, CDR3 length, V gene, D gene, clone size, CDR3 DNA, CDR3 protein. A D gene is named only where the DNA matches it firmly. The size field is filled for only some rows; it gives once, few, many or a size class.

j_gene: TRBJ2-2; len: 15; v_gene: TRBV2; d_gene: TRBD1; abundance: once; CDR3nt: TGTGCCAGCATTCTAGGGGACAGGGGCGCCGGGGAGCTGTTTTTT; CDR3aa: CASILGDRGAGELFF
j_gene: TRBJ2-5; len: 14; v_gene: TRBV5-1; d_gene: -; abundance: -; CDR3nt: TGCGCCAGCAGCTTGTCAGGGCCCCAAGAGACCCAGTACTTC; CDR3aa: CASSLSGPQETQYF
j_gene: TRBJ2-7; len: 13; v_gene: TRBV28; d_gene: -; abundance: -; CDR3nt: TGTGCCAGCAGTTTAGAGCCCCACTACGAGCAGTACTTC; CDR3aa: CASSLEPHYEQYF
j_gene: TRBJ2-2; len: 18; v_gene: TRBV12-5; d_gene: TRBD2; abundance: few; CDR3nt: TGTGCTAGTGGTTTGTCTAGCGGGAGCGTGTTCAGCACCGGGGAGCTGTTTTTT; CDR3aa: CASGLSSGSVFSTGELFF
j_gene: TRBJ2-7; len: 14; v_gene: TRBV6-4; d_gene: TRBD1; abundance: -; CDR3nt: TGTGCCAGCAGTACGACAGGGTCAGCCTACGAGCAGTACTTC; CDR3aa: CASSTTGSAYEQYF
j_gene: TRBJ1-3; len: 13; v_gene: TRBV29-1; d_gene: -; abundance: -; CDR3nt: TGCAGCGTCCGAGGCCTCTCTGGAAACACCATATATTTT; CDR3aa: CSVRGLSGNTIYF
j_gene: TRBJ1-1; len: 16; v_gene: TRBV5-1; d_gene: TRBD1; abundance: -; CDR3nt: TGCGCCAGCAGCTTGGGACCACAGGGGCCGAACACTGAAGCTTTCTTT; CDR3aa: CASSLGPQGPNTEAFF
j_gene: TRBJ2-7; len: 15; v_gene: TRBV7-2; d_gene: TRBD1; abundance: -; CDR3nt: TGTGCCAGCAGCCCCGGGACAGGCCAAGGGTACGAGCAGTACTTC; CDR3aa: CASSPGTGQGYEQYF
j_gene: TRBJ2-3; len: 12; v_gene: TRBV11-3; d_gene: -; abundance: -; CDR3nt: TGTGCCAGCAGCGCGGTTGGCCGGACGCAGTATTTT; CDR3aa: CASSAVGRTQYF
j_gene: TRBJ2-3; len: 16; v_gene: TRBV5-1; d_gene: -; abundance: -; CDR3nt: TGCGCCAGCAGCTTGGTCCAGGGGATCGGTACAGATACGCAGTATTTT; CDR3aa: CASSLVQGIGTDTQYF
j_gene: TRBJ2-7; len: 14; v_gene: TRBV28; d_gene: TRBD1; abundance: -; CDR3nt: TGTGCCAGCAAAACAGGGGGCGCTCAGTGGGAGCAGTACTTC; CDR3aa: CASKTGGAQWEQYF